The T cell receptor beta chain described here comes from a study of CD8+CD57+ T cells in acquired aplastic anemia. Study-wide context: Average DNA yield from sorted CD4+ and CD8+ cells was around 3 ug.

Patients chosen for sequencing had shown CD8+CD57+ cell expansion by flow cytometry. It was genomic DNA that served as the template for profiling TCR beta VDJ and CDR3. TCRdb independently ran MiXCR on the reads; one entry per CDR3 protein. The repertoire consists of around 200,000 distinct CDR3 sequences, with about 60% occurring once and the leading ten covering about two fifths. CDR1 is SNHLY and CDR2 is FYNNEI in the germline V gene. The CDR3 runs 14 residues. Trimming stripped 8 bases from V and 4 bases from J, with 15 bases between. The V call is TRBV2, the J call TRBJ2-1; TRBD2 is a possible D gene (6 bases). Sequenced material: sorted CD4+, CD8+, or CD8+CD57+ T cells (not recorded which) from PBMCs. This sequence originates from a human donor with aplastic anemia. The DNA of the CDR3 is TGTGCCAGCCTCCAACCCGGGAGTTACAATGAGCAGTTCTTC. Translating gives CASLQPGSYNEQFF.